The T cell receptor (beta chain) described here comes from a study of CD8 T cells in ankylosing spondylitis. Broader study findings: Reported data indicate significant enrichment of disease-linked clones within matched ankylosing spondylitis synovial fluid. Made up of under ten highly homologous variants, a TCR beta motif appeared characteristic of ankylosing spondylitis blood.

From the 5' RACE reads, TCRdb called clonotypes with MiXCR, one entry per CDR3 protein. The sample lists fewer than 250,000 distinct CDR3 sequences, 10% to 13% seen once, with about 2.5% in the top ten. The V gene's germline CDR1 is SEHNR and CDR2 FQNEAQ (reference sequence). V shed 4 bases and J shed 2 bases, with 10 bases lying between them. The CDR3 is made up of 14 amino acids. Of note for this clonotype: Its antigen is undetermined.

Sample: blood, either unsorted or a sorted T cell fraction (not recorded which). The genes are TRBV7-9 and TRBJ2-3; no firm D call. This sequence originates from a male donor with ankylosing spondylitis or in good health (not recorded which). DNA of the CDR3: TGTGCCAGCAGCTATTGGGTCGACACAGATACGCAGTATTTT. This codes for CASSYWVDTDTQYF.